This T cell receptor (beta chain) was captured in a study of blood T cells in healthy people across ages (dated by TCRdb to between 2014 and 2017). Background for the entire study: In model experiments, template switching captured roughly one uniquely barcoded TCR beta cDNA molecule for every two T cells. The study measured age-related changes in TCR beta repertoire diversity using deep sequencing normalized with unique cDNA molecular identifiers. The donors were split into four age groups: young (average about 16 years), middle-aged (about 40), aged (around 67) and long-lived (roughly 77). To avoid experimental bias, donors of different ages were distributed randomly across sequencing lanes. The study analyzed two additional independent replicas of 1 million unique cDNA reads from the same blood draw for two donors, one aged 18 to 29 and one aged 80 or older.

The CDR3 contains 15 residues, cysteine and phenylalanine counted. Only CDR3 DNA is held: 45 bases, read in frame from base 1. Cut back by 0 bases and 6 bases, the V and J ends lie 11 bases apart. CDR1 and CDR2, per the germline V gene (reference sequence), are LNHNV and YYDKDF. What the research found in general, with its limitations: A strong correlation was found between observed TCR beta diversity and the percentage of naive T cells measured by flow cytometry. As age increased, observed TCR beta diversity per million T cells dropped in a roughly linear way, and a significant reduction was already evident by age roughly 40. The CMV infection status of donors was not known, potentially confounding age-related changes in expanded clonotypes. Because profiling used bulk unsorted PBMCs, naive and antigen-experienced compartments could not be compared conclusively. Compared with the aged group, the long-lived group had more naive CD4+ T cells, fewer expanded clones and increased TCR diversity, suggesting age selection. Estimates of total diversity based on one million sequenced T cells were considered lower bounds and underestimates.

Receptor libraries were prepared by 5' RACE. A second PCR of roughly 7 to 11 cycles was performed with a sample-barcoded 5' primer and a J-beta primer mix. Each TCR beta cDNA molecule received a unique molecular identifier from a template-switch 5' adaptor carrying 12 random nucleotides. At least 2.5 million CDR3-containing paired-end reads were obtained from each sample. First-strand cDNA synthesis was performed from all RNA using the Mint cDNA synthesis kit, with priming by a TRBC-specific oligonucleotide. Following uracil-DNA glycosylase treatment, a first 18-cycle PCR with universal primers M1SS and BC2_uni_R was performed on all cDNA. Per the original workflow: For normalization, 1 million high-quality reads, each with a distinct molecular identifier, were randomly selected from each sample. Instead of being binned into consensus sequences, reads that shared molecular identifiers were thrown out. MiTCR, set to a Q25 quality threshold and the strictest error-elimination algorithm, was used for CDR3 identification, clonotype clustering and error correction. A nonparametric unseen species model with Euler transformation was used to estimate a lower bound on total TCR beta diversity. Using fastp at Q25 and MiXCR, TCRdb reprocessed the public reads and kept productive beta chains. Every CDR3 protein is listed once, alongside the most common genes and DNA of its rows. These V and J calls are TCRdb output, not the study's own analysis. Recorded for this sample are fewer than 2 million distinct CDR3 sequences; 30% to 40% of them occurred a single time. More than 20% of the sample is held by the ten biggest clonotypes.

On this clonotype: Its antigen remains undetermined. No base quality information exists; no much larger clone differs at one position.

Donors were 39 systemically healthy Caucasian individuals from Russia aged roughly 6 to 90 years. Around 10 milliliters of peripheral blood were drawn from each donor into EDTA-treated Vacutainer tubes. Ficoll-Paque density-gradient centrifugation was used to isolate PBMCs, with at least 6.5 million per sample. Trizol reagent was used to extract total RNA from the PBMCs, yielding at least 6 micrograms per sample. For every donor, flow cytometry on a PBMC aliquot measured the percentage of naive CD45RAhigh/CD27high T cells. The V and J genes are TRBV15 and TRBJ1-4, with the D gene uncertain. This receptor was identified in a human donor in good health. Sequences were obtained from blood. The bases are TGTGCCACCAGCAGAGAAGGCAGACCTTATGAAAAACTGTTTTTT. This is translated as CATSREGRPYEKLFF.